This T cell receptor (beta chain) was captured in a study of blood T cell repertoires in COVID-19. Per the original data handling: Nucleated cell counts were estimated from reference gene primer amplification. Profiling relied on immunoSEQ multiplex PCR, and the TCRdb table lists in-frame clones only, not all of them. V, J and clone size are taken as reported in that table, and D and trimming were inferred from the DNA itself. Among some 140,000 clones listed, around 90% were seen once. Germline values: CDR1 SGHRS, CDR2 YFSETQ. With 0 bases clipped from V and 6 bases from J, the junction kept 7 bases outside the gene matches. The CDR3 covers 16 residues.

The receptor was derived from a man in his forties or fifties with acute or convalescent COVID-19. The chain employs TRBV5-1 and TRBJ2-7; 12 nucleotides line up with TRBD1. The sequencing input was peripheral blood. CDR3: CASSLAGTGGRREQYV. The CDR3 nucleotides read TGCGCCAGCAGCTTGGCCGGGACAGGGGGCCGGCGCGAGCAGTACGTC.